Listed below are T cell receptor beta chains from one sample, sequenced in a study of OX40 agonist ivuxolimab in advanced cancers. Clones were read by immunoSEQ multiplex PCR, and TCRdb kept only the in-frame ones, dropping some. The data hold approximately 68,000 clones, with almost 90% observed a single time. The source material was CD4+ or CD8+ T cells sorted from blood, sampled in a trial of the OX40 agonist ivuxolimab. Receptors originate from an adult with an advanced solid tumor such as melanoma, head and neck, liver or kidney cancer. The conserved cysteine and the conserved F or W are not part of the CDR3 here.

J: TRBJ1-1
length: 12
V: TRBV28
CDR3: ASNPPFRDTEAF

J: TRBJ2-3
length: 16
V: TRBV30
CDR3: AWTKSRGSSRITDTQY

J: TRBJ2-7
length: 9
V: TRBV6-1
CDR3: ASSEGYEQY

J: TRBJ1-2
length: 10
V: TRBV30
CDR3: AWSPRQGSYT

J: TRBJ1-5
length: 15
V: TRBV7-2
CDR3: ASSLETPGRWDQPQH

J: TRBJ1-1
length: 13
V: TRBV21-1
CDR3: ASSGRDRVNTEAF

J: TRBJ1-3
length: 11
V: TRBV28
CDR3: ASEPGLGNTIY

J: TRBJ1-6
length: 11
V: TRBV7-9
CDR3: ASSPQGNSPLH

J: TRBJ1-2
length: 12
V: TRBV5-8
CDR3: ASSLKGGHYGYT

J: TRBJ2-5
length: 11
V: TRBV29-1
CDR3: SAAGLMGETQY

J: TRBJ2-2
length: 15
V: TRBV5-4
CDR3: ASSLGGRSEGTGELF

J: TRBJ2-7
length: 14
V: TRBV4-1
CDR3: ASSQRIGTGIYEQY

J: TRBJ1-2
length: 11
V: TRBV6-5
CDR3: ASSFRGPYGYT

J: TRBJ1-4
length: 12
V: TRBV6-5
CDR3: ASSYPPLGEKLF

J: TRBJ1-1
length: 14
V: TRBV6-5
CDR3: ASSYLPGQGNTEAF

J: TRBJ1-2
length: 12
V: TRBV4-3
CDR3: ASSQDGRGGGYT

J: TRBJ1-1
length: 13
V: TRBV11-2
CDR3: ASSLVAEKNTEAF

J: TRBJ2-2
length: 13
V: TRBV6-1
CDR3: ASIEISGSTGELF

J: TRBJ2-6
length: 13
V: TRBV11-2
CDR3: ASSPGGSGANVLT

J: TRBJ2-7
length: 10
V: TRBV7-2
CDR3: ASSWNKGEQY

J: TRBJ1-5
length: 12
V: TRBV7-9
CDR3: ASRGTGHDQPQH

J: TRBJ1-2
length: 11
V: TRBV7-2
CDR3: ASSFWTGEGYT

J: TRBJ2-2
length: 13
V: TRBV9
CDR3: ARPFALAPTGELF

J: TRBJ2-7
length: 11
V: TRBV7-2
CDR3: ASSRDRADEQY

J: TRBJ1-2
length: 13
V: TRBV6-1
CDR3: ASSIGGGTNYGYT

J: TRBJ2-3
length: 15
V: TRBV7-2
CDR3: ASSLLPSGGAGDTQY

J: TRBJ1-3
length: 13
V: TRBV28
CDR3: ASSLEGVGGNTIY

J: TRBJ2-7
length: 12
V: TRBV5-4
CDR3: ASSPAGGPYEQY

J: TRBJ2-1
length: 11
V: TRBV25-1
CDR3: ASWGTVYNEQF

J: TRBJ2-5
length: 11
V: TRBV5-1
CDR3: ASSLLDFKTQY

J: TRBJ1-5
length: 13
V: TRBV30
CDR3: AWSVKGWGYQPQH

J: TRBJ1-5
length: 7
V: TRBV5-1
CDR3: ASSPPQH

J: TRBJ2-1
length: 15
V: TRBV30
CDR3: AWSVRGARGLNNEQF

J: TRBJ1-2
length: 11
V: TRBV4-1
CDR3: ASSHPLRYGYT

J: TRBJ2-1
length: 12
V: TRBV7-9
CDR3: ASSLLSHGGILF

J: TRBJ2-1
length: 14
V: TRBV28
CDR3: ASSLLASGSYNEQF

J: TRBJ2-5
length: 13
V: TRBV27
CDR3: ASSLSGRGPETQY

J: TRBJ1-1
length: 11
V: TRBV15
CDR3: ATSRDVNTEAF

J: TRBJ2-5
length: 15
V: TRBV28
CDR3: ASTPGGLRVGGETQY

J: -
length: 9
V: TRBV6-5
CDR3: ASSSHRELF

J: TRBJ2-2
length: 14
V: TRBV7-2
CDR3: ASKAPAGVWTGELF

J: TRBJ1-1
length: 12
V: TRBV5-4
CDR3: ASSPGIVVTEAF

J: TRBJ2-7
length: 12
V: TRBV18
CDR3: ASSPPSRRDEQY

J: TRBJ2-1
length: 13
V: TRBV21-1
CDR3: ASSKGDRGANEQF

J: TRBJ1-1
length: 13
V: TRBV25-1
CDR3: ASSDLEGENTEAF

J: TRBJ2-3
length: 8
V: TRBV28
CDR3: ASGADTQY

J: TRBJ1-2
length: 10
V: TRBV28
CDR3: ASTTGDYGYT

J: TRBJ1-1
length: 15
V: TRBV4-1
CDR3: ASSSTGTGGRNTEAF

J: TRBJ2-5
length: 12
V: TRBV9
CDR3: ASSGTGGSETQY

J: TRBJ2-5
length: 13
V: TRBV6-6
CDR3: ASSYTTSGQETQY

J: TRBJ1-2
length: 14
V: TRBV4-3
CDR3: ASSQGGTRSPYGYT

J: TRBJ1-4
length: 13
V: TRBV19
CDR3: ASNPGGSANEKLF

J: TRBJ2-3
length: 14
V: TRBV2
CDR3: ASRPQLVRGTDTQY

J: TRBJ2-5
length: 10
V: TRBV29-1
CDR3: SVGTLLETQY

J: TRBJ2-5
length: 14
V: TRBV27
CDR3: ASSPNSGGGVRTQY

J: TRBJ2-2
length: 13
V: TRBV7-9
CDR3: ASSTGQGNTGELF

J: TRBJ1-4
length: 13
V: TRBV6-1
CDR3: ASSRPGRGNEKLF

J: TRBJ2-7
length: 12
V: TRBV7-9
CDR3: ASSLTGVSYEQY

J: TRBJ2-3
length: 11
V: TRBV5-4
CDR3: ASSLVGEDTQY

J: TRBJ1-2
length: 11
V: TRBV5-1
CDR3: ASSKGQGRSYT